This paragraph reports one TCR beta chain. Its cognate antigen is unknown. The record originates from a study of T cells in Graves' hyperthyroidism and ophthalmopathy. The CDR3 consists of 13 residues. Germline V CDR1 and CDR2: MNHEY, SVGEGT. V lost 3 bases, J lost 7 bases, and 10 bases lay in between. TCR beta CDR3 regions were amplified from RNA. The primer set for the first-round RT-PCR of the TCR CDR3 was HTBI. One entry per CDR3 protein results from TCRdb running MiXCR on the multiplex PCR reads. The sample shows around 380,000 distinct CDR3 sequences, about 14% of them seen only once. Among the patients, aged 18 to 65, hyperthyroidism was newly diagnosed and had lasted under 2 months. Pregnant or lactating patients were excluded, as were those with uncontrolled infection or other autoimmune disease. More than 9.5 ml fresh peripheral blood yielded the PBMCs. Study conclusions and caveats: Blood also showed most of the thyroid clonotypes that were expanded above 0.001.

The sequencing input was blood. V gene TRBV6-2 or TRBV6-3 combines with J gene TRBJ1-5; D possibly corresponds to TRBD1 (5 bases). This receptor was obtained from a young man with Graves' hyperthyroidism that later progressed to Graves' ophthalmopathy. The CDR3 reads CASSYDRTQPQHF. The CDR3 nucleotides are TGTGCCAGCAGTTATGACAGAACGCAGCCCCAGCATTTT.